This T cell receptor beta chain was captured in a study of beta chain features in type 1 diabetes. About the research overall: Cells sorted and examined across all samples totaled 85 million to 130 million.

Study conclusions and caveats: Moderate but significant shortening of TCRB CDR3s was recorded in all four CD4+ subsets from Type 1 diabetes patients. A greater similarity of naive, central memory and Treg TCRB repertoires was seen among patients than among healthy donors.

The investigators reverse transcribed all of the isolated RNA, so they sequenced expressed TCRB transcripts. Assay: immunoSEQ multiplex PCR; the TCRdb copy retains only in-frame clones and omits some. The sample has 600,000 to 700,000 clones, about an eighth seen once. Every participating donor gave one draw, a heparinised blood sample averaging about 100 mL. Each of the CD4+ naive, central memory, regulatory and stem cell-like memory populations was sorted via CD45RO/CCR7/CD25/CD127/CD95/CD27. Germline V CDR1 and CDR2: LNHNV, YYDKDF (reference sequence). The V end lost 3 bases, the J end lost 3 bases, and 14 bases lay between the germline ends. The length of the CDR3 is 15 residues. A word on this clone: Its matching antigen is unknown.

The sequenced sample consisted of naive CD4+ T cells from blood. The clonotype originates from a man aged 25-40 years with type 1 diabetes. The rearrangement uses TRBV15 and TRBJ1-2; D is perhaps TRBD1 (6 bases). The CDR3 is CATSRGVAGDYGYTF. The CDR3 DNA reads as TGTGCCACCAGCAGGGGGGTGGCAGGGGACTATGGCTACACCTTC.